Given below is one T cell receptor beta chain in context. This entry is derived from a study of blood T cell repertoires in COVID-19. Study as a whole: Whether acute or convalescent, the COVID-19 samples came from the United States, Italy and Spain. PBMCs, B-cell-depleted T cells, or T cells provided the cDNA or gDNA that made up the material.

From germline, CDR1 is SGDLS and CDR2 YYNGEE. This CDR3 comprises 14 residues. V lost 3 bases and J 0 bases, leaving 4 bases between the germline ends. Followed longitudinally, the Seattle patients had been enrolled during active infection. Study processing details: The authors estimated nucleated cell counts from reference gene primer amplification. The repertoire was sequenced with immunoSEQ multiplex PCR; TCRdb's copy has only in-frame clones and lacks some. The V and J calls and clone size come from that table; D and trimming were worked out from the DNA. The data contain 200,000 or so clones, approximately 90% of them singletons.

The sequence was collected from a man aged 60-69 years with COVID-19, enrolled during active disease. The sequencing sample was made of peripheral blood. The V and J genes are TRBV9 and TRBJ2-6, with unresolved D. This CDR3 is CASSALSGANVLTF. The CDR3 DNA is TGTGCCAGCAGCGCACTCTCTGGGGCCAACGTCCTGACTTTC.